The 30 T cell receptor beta chains below all came from one sample that was sequenced in a study of T cells in Graves' hyperthyroidism and ophthalmopathy. It was RNA transcripts that yielded the amplified TCR beta CDR3 regions. A set of HTBI primers served as the primers for a first-round RT-PCR of the TCR CDR3. TCRdb analysed the multiplex PCR reads with MiXCR anew, one entry per CDR3 protein. In the table there are approximately 600,000 distinct CDR3 sequences, approximately 13% of which are singletons. Sequenced sample: blood. The source of these receptors is a woman in her twenties or thirties with Graves' hyperthyroidism that later progressed to Graves' ophthalmopathy.

The chain joins TRBV4-1 to TRBJ2-3; 12 bases fit TRBD1. The CDR3 runs to 17 residues. CDR1 is MGHRA and CDR2 is YSYEKL in the germline V gene. The trim removed 4 bases at V and 4 bases at J, leaving 9 bases unmatched. CDR3: CASSLNPGQGAADTQYF. Written as DNA, the CDR3 is TGCGCCAGCAGCCTCAACCCGGGACAGGGGGCAGCAGATACGCAGTATTTT.

This clonotype was counted many times. The rearrangement uses TRBV30 and TRBJ1-5; no clear D. Deletions cut 0 bases from V and 7 bases from J, with 4 bases between. CDR1 is GTSNPN and CDR2 is SVGIG in the germline V gene (reference sequence). The CDR3 totals 11 residues. CDR3 region: CAWSVYQPQHF. The DNA for the CDR3 is TGTGCCTGGAGTGTATACCAGCCCCAGCATTTT.

This clonotype has ten or more counts. The chain is built from TRBV24-1 and TRBJ2-3, with D perhaps matching TRBD1 (5 bases). Germline V lookup: CDR1 KGHDR, CDR2 SFDVKD. The length of the CDR3 is 15 residues. Trimming stripped 1 base from V and 2 bases from J, with 9 bases between. The DNA of the CDR3 is TGTGCCACCAGTGATTTACAGACAGACACAGATACGCAGTATTTT. Translating gives CATSDLQTDTDTQYF.

The chain links TRBV30 to TRBJ2-1; unclear D gene. The germline V gene encodes CDR1 GTSNPN and CDR2 SVGIG (reference sequence). The CDR3 loop spans 15 amino acids. Trimming took 4 bases from V and 0 from J, leaving 13 bases between them. As DNA, the CDR3 is TGTGCCTGGACCGGGCAATTATTCTCCTACAATGAGCAGTTCTTC. Translation gives CAWTGQLFSYNEQFF.

This clonotype was picked up many times. This chain connects TRBV2 to TRBJ2-1, with TRBD2 identical over 10 bases. Germline trimming cut 3 bases from V and 8 bases from J; bases unmatched to any gene: 7. The CDR3 length is 15 residues. Germline lookup yields CDR1 SNHLY and CDR2 FYNNEI. The CDR3, as DNA: TGTGCCAGCAGTGAGGTGGCTAGCGGGAGCGATGAGCAGTTCTTC. Translation gives CASSEVASGSDEQFF. Full variable domain (missing parts from reference TRBV2 and TRBJ2-1): EPEVTQTPSHQVTQMGQEVILRCVPISNHLYFYWYRQILGQKVEFLVSFYNNEISEKSEIFDDQFSVERPDGSNFTLKIRSTKLEDSAMYFCASSEVASGSDEQFFGPGTRLTVL.

This clonotype was detected many times. The chain employs TRBV7-2 and TRBJ2-2, with 7 bases aligning to TRBD2. The CDR3 is 16 amino acids. Trimming at V came to 1 base and at J to 3 bases, leaving 5 bases not matched to a gene. Germline-derived CDR1 and CDR2 are SGHTA and FQGNSA. In nucleotides, the CDR3 is TGTGCCAGCAGCTTAGTTGCGGGAGAGGACACCGGGGAGCTGTTTTTT. It codes for CASSLVAGEDTGELFF.

The V gene is TRBV6-1, the J gene TRBJ2-7; the match to TRBD2 covers 7 bases. The CDR3 contains 14 residues. CDR1 MNHNS and CDR2 SASEGT come from the germline V gene. V was pared by 8 bases and J by 3 bases, with 10 bases of the junction left unmatched. CDR3 nucleotides: TGTGCCAGCGCACTGAGCGGGATGGACTACGAGCAGTACTTC. Amino acids: CASALSGMDYEQYF.

This clonotype was found many times. The genes are TRBV11-2 and TRBJ2-7; either TRBD1 or TRBD2 may supply D (5 bases each). Trimming left V 1 base short and J 7 bases short, with 17 bases between. The CDR3 contains 15 residues. Germline V CDR1 and CDR2: SGHAT, FQNNGV. The CDR3 loop reads CASSLGGAEAREQYF. In DNA form, the CDR3 reads TGTGCCAGCAGCTTAGGAGGGGCTGAAGCGCGTGAGCAGTACTTC.

This clonotype has a count of ten or more. The chain joins TRBV25-1 to TRBJ2-3; weak D call: TRBD2 (6 bases). The V and J ends lost 0 bases and 2 bases respectively, with 15 bases between them. Germline V gene lookup returns CDR1 MGHDK and CDR2 SYGVNS. The CDR3 covers 17 residues. CDR3 in amino acids: CASSEYKAGRNTDTQYF. The CDR3 DNA is TGTGCCAGCAGTGAATATAAGGCAGGGAGGAACACAGATACGCAGTATTTT.

This clonotype has a handful of counts. V and J are TRBV19 and TRBJ1-2, with D hard to call. The CDR3 sequence is 15 residues long. Trimming took 5 bases from V and 0 from J, leaving 13 bases between them. The germline CDR1 and CDR2 sequences are LNHDA and SQIVND (reference sequence). The CDR3 DNA follows: TGTGCCAGTAGTTTCCGGACGGTCGCTAACTATGGCTACACCTTC. Translating it yields CASSFRTVANYGYTF.

Many counts were recorded for this clonotype. This chain joins TRBV7-8 and TRBJ1-1, with D tentatively TRBD1 (6 bases). Germline CDR1 and CDR2: SGHVS and FQNEAQ. The CDR3 contains 13 residues. Trimming pared 7 bases from V and 2 bases from J, leaving 11 bases between. In DNA, the CDR3 is TGTGCCAGCAAATGGGGGCAAAACACTGAAGCTTTCTTT. It yields the protein CASKWGQNTEAFF.

In this sample, this clonotype turned up many times. The chain is built from TRBV30 and TRBJ2-7; D gene unclear. Germline V CDR1 and CDR2: GTSNPN, SVGIG (reference sequence). CDR3 length: 11 amino acids. Trimming pared 1 base from V and 4 bases from J, leaving 5 bases between. The CDR3 sequence: CAWSETYEQYF. For the CDR3, the DNA is TGTGCCTGGAGTGAGACTTACGAGCAGTACTTC.

This clonotype was observed a handful of times. Just one base apart from a much larger clone, this may be a read error. This sequence joins TRBV19 and TRBJ2-7; 10 bases map to TRBD2. Per the germline V gene, CDR1 is LNHDA and CDR2 is SQIVND (reference sequence). V trimming: 5 bases; J trimming: 4 bases; junction bases outside the gene matches: 5. The CDR3 is 14 residues long. CDR3 DNA: TGTGCCAGTAGTGTGGCTAGCGGGGGTTACGAGCAGTACTTC. This gives the protein CASSVASGGYEQYF.

This clonotype has at least ten counts. The chain recombines TRBV19 with TRBJ1-4, with D perhaps matching TRBD1 (5 bases). The CDR3 runs to 13 residues. The V end lost 7 bases, the J end lost 8 bases, and 14 bases lay between the germline ends. In germline, CDR1 is LNHDA, CDR2 SQIVND (reference sequence). The CDR3: CASTDFQGEKLFF. Here the CDR3 DNA reads TGTGCCAGTACGGATTTTCAGGGAGAAAAACTGTTTTTT.

This clonotype appeared many times. The chain has TRBV7-9 and TRBJ2-7; 10 bases agree with TRBD1. Germline V gene sequence: CDR1 SEHNR, CDR2 FQNEAQ (reference sequence). With V trimmed by 3 bases and J by 6 bases, 5 bases remained unmatched. The CDR3 extends over 14 amino acids. Here the CDR3 DNA reads TGTGCCAGCAGCTTTGGGACAGGGGCTTTCGAGCAGTACTTC. Its translation: CASSFGTGAFEQYF.

A word on this clonotype: This may be a read error: a much more frequent sequence differs by one nucleotide. The conserved phenylalanine or tryptophan is not found at the CDR3 terminus, so this likely reflects a read error. The chain employs TRBV30 and TRBJ1-4; D unclear. Trimming took off 3 bases at V and 1 base at J, with 6 bases between the two ends. In germline, CDR1 is GTSNPN, CDR2 SVGIG (reference sequence). The CDR3 has 13 residues. This chain's CDR3 is CAWSWGTNEKLFC. CDR3 nucleotide sequence: TGTGCCTGGAGCTGGGGAACTAATGAAAAACTGTTTTGT.

V and J are TRBV20-1 and TRBJ2-2; 10 bases are a match to TRBD2. CDR1 is DFQATT and CDR2 is SNEGSKA in the germline V gene (reference sequence). The V and J ends lost 4 bases and 4 bases, in that order; junction bases with no gene match: 3. The CDR3 spans 14 residues. The CDR3 here is CSATSGSPTGELFF. In DNA, the CDR3 is TGCAGTGCTACTAGCGGGAGTCCCACCGGGGAGCTGTTTTTT.

This rearrangement joins TRBV11-2 to TRBJ2-3, with TRBD2 matching 10 bases. Germline values: CDR1 SGHAT, CDR2 FQNNGV. Trimming removed 5 bases from V and 6 bases from J; junction bases left unmatched: 14. The CDR3 covers 17 residues. CDR3: CASSRGGLAGEYDTQYF. DNA for the CDR3: TGTGCCAGCAGCCGAGGGGGGCTAGCGGGAGAGTACGATACGCAGTATTTT.

As regards this clonotype: One end of the junction varies from germline; a read error may be responsible. V is TRBV4-1 and J is TRBJ1-2, with D tentatively TRBD1 (5 bases). The germline CDR1 and CDR2 sequences are MGHRA and YSYEKL. There are 16 residues in the CDR3. The CDR3 sequence: CANSHQRGERGDGYTF. The CDR3 coding sequence is TGCGCCAACAGCCACCAACGGGGGGAGCGGGGGGATGGCTACACCTTC.

This clonotype has only a few counts. This chain joins TRBV6-1 and TRBJ2-7, with D perhaps TRBD2 (6 bases). The germline gives CDR1 MNHNS, CDR2 SASEGT. The CDR3 loop spans 13 amino acids. The V end lost 7 bases, the J end lost 3 bases, and 13 bases lay between the germline ends. The CDR3 region has the DNA TGTGCCAGCAATCATGGGACTTACTACGAGCAGTACTTC. Protein product: CASNHGTYYEQYF.

A word on this clonotype: A much larger clonotype is one base distant, so this may be a read error. CDR3 amino acids: CATSDPREIYNDQFF. The CDR3 nucleotides are TGTGCCACCAGTGACCCTCGGGAGATCTACAATGACCAGTTCTTC. The genes are TRBV24-1 and TRBJ2-1; tentative D call: TRBD2 (6 bases). The V gene's germline CDR1 is KGHDR and CDR2 SFDVKD. This CDR3 spans 15 amino acids.

The sample holds many counts of this clonotype. The V gene is TRBV6-1, the J gene TRBJ2-7; tentatively, D is TRBD1 (5 bases). This CDR3 has 12 residues. Germline V lookup: CDR1 MNHNS, CDR2 SASEGT. Trimming shortened V by 7 bases and J by 5 bases, and 12 bases separated the two germline ends. Here the CDR3 reads CASTGSSDEQYF. The DNA for the CDR3 is TGTGCCAGCACAGGGTCCTCGGACGAGCAGTACTTC.

Note on this clonotype: Just one base apart from a much larger clone, this may be a read error. This chain uses TRBV19 with TRBJ2-7; D ambiguous. Germline V gene sequence: CDR1 LNHDA, CDR2 SQIVND (reference sequence). This CDR3 has 13 amino acids. V lost 8 bases and J lost 5, with 16 bases in between. This CDR3 is CASGQQCGDEQYF. The CDR3 coding sequence is TGTGCCAGTGGGCAACAGTGTGGCGACGAGCAGTACTTC.

This clonotype has ten or more counts. The chain employs TRBV7-3 and TRBJ2-2, with D maybe TRBD1 (5 bases). Trimming took 0 bases from V and 3 from J, leaving 11 bases between them. The CDR3 covers 16 residues. Germline CDR1 is SGHTA and CDR2 is FQGTGA. The DNA of the CDR3 is TGTGCCAGCAGCTTAACCGTAGCCAGGGACACCGGGGAGCTGTTTTTT. Its protein product is CASSLTVARDTGELFF. The variable domain in full, with the rest retrieved from reference TRBV7-3 and TRBJ2-2, is GAGVSQTPSNKVTEKGKYVELRCDPISGHTALYWYRQSLGQGPEFLIYFQGTGAADDSGLPNDRFFAVRPEGSVSTLKIQRTERGDSAVYLCASSLTVARDTGELFFGEGSRLTVL.

The rearrangement joins TRBV28 to TRBJ2-3; D call uncertain. Germline V CDR1 and CDR2: MDHEN, SYDVKM. CDR3 length equals 12 residues. The CDR3 loop reads CGTLSTSDTQYF. The CDR3 DNA is TGTGGTACACTCTCTACCTCAGATACGCAGTATTTT.

This clonotype was observed many times. The CDR3 loop is CATKGGGAGETEAFF. CDR3 nucleotides: TGTGCTACCAAGGGAGGGGGCGCAGGGGAGACTGAAGCTTTCTTT. This chain links TRBV19 with TRBJ1-1; 7 positions match TRBD1. CDR3 size: 15 residues. Looked up from germline, CDR1 is LNHDA and CDR2 is SQIVND (reference sequence).

In its sample, this clonotype was seen many times. V gene TRBV11-2 combines with J gene TRBJ2-5, with 9 bases aligning to TRBD1. There are 16 residues in the CDR3. Germline V gene lookup returns CDR1 SGHAT and CDR2 FQNNGV. V lost 2 bases and J lost 5; bases outside the gene matches: 9. The CDR3, as DNA: TGTGCCAGCAGCTTATACTGGGACAGGGACGGGGAGACCCAGTACTTC. This encodes CASSLYWDRDGETQYF.

This clonotype came up many times. The CDR3 loop reads CSAGGSPASYEQYF. DNA for the CDR3: TGCAGTGCCGGGGGTAGCCCTGCCTCCTACGAGCAGTACTTC. This chain connects TRBV20-1 to TRBJ2-7; maybe TRBD2 (6 bases). From germline, CDR1 is DFQATT and CDR2 SNEGSKA (reference sequence). Trimming stripped 6 bases from V and 0 bases from J, with 15 bases between. The CDR3 has 14 amino acids.

About this clonotype itself: Possible read error: a much larger clone is one base away. CDR3 nucleotides: TGTGCCAGCAGCGCCCGACAGAACAATGAGCAGTTCTTC. As protein: CASSARQNNEQFF. The chain has TRBV9 and TRBJ2-1, with a weak D call TRBD1 (5 bases). The CDR3 spans 13 residues. With 3 bases removed from V and 5 bases from J, the gap between germline ends came to 9 bases. Per the germline V gene, CDR1 is SGDLS and CDR2 is YYNGEE. The variable domain in full, with the rest retrieved from reference TRBV9 and TRBJ2-1, is DSGVTQTPKHLITATGQRVTLRCSPRSGDLSVYWYQQSLDQGLQFLIQYYNGEERAKGNILERFSAQQFPDLHSELNLSSLELGDSALYFCASSARQNNEQFFGPGTRLTVL.

This clonotype was detected only a few times. The V and J genes are TRBV28 and TRBJ1-2; 8 bases map to TRBD1. With 5 bases clipped from V and 4 bases from J, the junction kept 6 bases outside the gene matches. This CDR3 spans 14 amino acids. Germline lookup yields CDR1 MDHEN and CDR2 SYDVKM. CDR3 in DNA: TGTGCCAGCAGTCCAGGACAGGGCACCTATGGCTACACCTTC. Its translation is CASSPGQGTYGYTF.